This T cell receptor (beta chain) was sequenced during a study of T-cell reconstitution after alpha-beta-depleted transplantation in children. Study results and limitations: After transplant, high TCRbeta diversity at day 60 in some patients arose from surviving recipient T cells and thymic progenitors. By one year post-transplant, T-cell counts and diversity largely arose from T cells that were newly produced. Reportedly, alpha-beta T cells present about two months post-transplant originated from several hundred expanded clones of graft origin.

Molecular barcoding with unique molecular identifiers was used for the TCRbeta library. One entry per CDR3 protein, called by TCRdb with MiXCR from the PCR reads. The sample includes 600,000 to 700,000 distinct CDR3 sequences, around 13% of them seen just once. Germline V gene data show CDR1 as MNHNS and CDR2 as SASEGT. The CDR3 has 14 residues. Deletions cut 6 bases from V and 7 bases from J, with 16 bases between. This clonotype was recorded at least ten times. What it binds is unknown. This clonotype was sampled from a girl aged 2-10 years with congenital amegakaryocytic thrombocytopenia, due to receive a stem cell transplant. V is TRBV6-1 and J is TRBJ2-1; the D gene could be TRBD1 or TRBD2 (5 bases each). Sequenced here: PBMCs, sampled before TCRalphabeta/CD19-depleted stem cell transplant. Here the CDR3 reads CASSGELGVNEQFF. The CDR3 coding sequence is TGTGCCAGCAGCGGGGAATTAGGGGTAAATGAGCAGTTCTTC.